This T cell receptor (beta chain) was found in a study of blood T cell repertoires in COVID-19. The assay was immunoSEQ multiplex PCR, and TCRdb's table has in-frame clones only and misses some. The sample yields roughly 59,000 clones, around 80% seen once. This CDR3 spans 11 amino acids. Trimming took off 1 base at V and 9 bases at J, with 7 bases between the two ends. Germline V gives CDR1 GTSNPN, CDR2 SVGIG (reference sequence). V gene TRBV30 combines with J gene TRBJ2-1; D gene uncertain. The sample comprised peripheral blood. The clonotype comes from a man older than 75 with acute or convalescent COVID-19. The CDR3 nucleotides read TGTGCCTGGAGTGGAGTATTTGAGCAGTTCTTC. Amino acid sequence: CAWSGVFEQFF.